These 11 T cell receptor beta chains came from one sample sequenced in a study of cytomegalovirus exposure and HLA in healthy donors. The PCR was carried out with 60 Vbeta primers and 13 Jbeta primers. Repertoires were generated with immunoSEQ multiplex PCR, while TCRdb's copy carries only in-frame clones and drops some. The sample includes 85,000 to 100,000 clones, around nine tenths of them seen just once. The sequenced sample was PBMCs. These receptors came from a man under 40 in good health and CMV-seropositive.

The chain recombines TRBV28 with TRBJ1-3; unclear D gene. The CDR3 length is 18 residues. With 5 bases removed from V and 0 bases from J, the gap between germline ends came to 20 bases. Germline CDR1 is MDHEN and CDR2 is SYDVKM. CDR3 DNA: TGTGCCAGCAGTACATCCCCGAGAGGAGGGAGCTCTGGAAACACCATATATTTT. Translated, it gives CASSTSPRGGSSGNTIYF. Full variable domain (missing parts from reference TRBV28 and TRBJ1-3): DVKVTQSSRYLVKRTGEKVFLECVQDMDHENMFWYRQDPGLGLRLIYFSYDVKMKEKGDIPEGYSVSREKKERFSLILESASTNQTSMYLCASSTSPRGGSSGNTIYFGEGSWLTVV.

This chain connects TRBV19 to TRBJ2-7; D not certain. The CDR3 is 13 residues long. Germline CDR1 LNHDA, CDR2 SQIVND (reference sequence). The V and J ends lost 1 base and 8 bases respectively, with 12 bases between them. CDR3 region: CASSIGLADQQYF. The CDR3 DNA reads as TGTGCCAGTAGTATAGGATTGGCGGATCAGCAGTACTTC.

The rearrangement joins TRBV5-6 to TRBJ2-1; the match to TRBD2 covers 9 bases. Germline lookup yields CDR1 SGHDT and CDR2 YYEEEE. V dropped 2 bases and J dropped 6; count of bases not matched to a gene: 6. The CDR3 covers 15 residues. CDR3 coding DNA: TGTGCCAGCAGCTTCATAGCGGGAGCCCTCAATGAGCAGTTCTTC. Translation gives CASSFIAGALNEQFF.

This chain joins TRBV27 and TRBJ2-5; D might be TRBD2 (5 bases). V shed 6 bases and J shed 2 bases, with 10 bases lying between them. Germline V CDR1 and CDR2: MNHEY, SMNVEV (reference sequence). The CDR3 consists of 13 residues. CDR3 amino acids: CASRPGLQETQYF. CDR3 DNA: TGTGCCAGCAGACCCGGACTGCAAGAGACCCAGTACTTC.

The chain carries TRBV9 and TRBJ2-1; D is perhaps TRBD2 (5 bases). Trimming removed 3 bases from V and 6 bases from J, with 16 bases in between. The CDR3 has 15 residues. The V gene's germline CDR1 is SGDLS and CDR2 YYNGEE. The CDR3 coding sequence is TGTGCCAGCAGCGCACTAGTGGGTGGTAGCAATGAGCAGTTCTTC. This encodes CASSALVGGSNEQFF.

The rearrangement links TRBV5-8 to TRBJ2-7; the match to TRBD2 covers 8 bases. CDR1 SGHTS and CDR2 YDEGEE come from the germline V gene. V gave up 0 bases and J gave up 4 bases; unmatched junction bases: 15. This CDR3 is built from 18 residues. CDR3 in DNA: TGTGCCAGCAGCTTGGTCTCTAAGGGGGAACTAGCGGCATACGAGCAGTACTTC. Its translation is CASSLVSKGELAAYEQYF.

J is TRBJ2-2 and V is TRBV7-2; tentative D call: TRBD1 (5 bases). CDR3 length: 16 residues. Trimming cost V 5 bases and J 0 bases, with 13 bases left between them. Germline loops: CDR1 SGHTA, CDR2 FQGNSA. CDR3 in amino acids: CASSPWTQANTGELFF. The CDR3 coding sequence is TGTGCCAGCAGCCCATGGACACAAGCGAACACCGGGGAGCTGTTTTTT.

The rearrangement joins TRBV28 to TRBJ2-7; a weak D match, TRBD1 (6 bases). V lost 5 bases and J 0 bases, leaving 11 bases between the germline ends. Germline CDR1 MDHEN, CDR2 SYDVKM. This CDR3 spans 14 amino acids. This chain's CDR3 is CASSRGSSSYEQYF. In DNA, the CDR3 is TGTGCCAGCAGTAGGGGGAGTAGCTCCTACGAGCAGTACTTC.

V usage is TRBV5-6 and J usage is TRBJ2-2, with no clear D. V lost 3 bases to trimming and J lost 5 bases, with 5 bases between them. The V gene's germline CDR1 is SGHDT and CDR2 YYEEEE. CDR3 length: 12 amino acids. As DNA, the CDR3 is TGTGCCAGCAGCTCTGTAACCGGGGAGCTGTTTTTT. This codes for CASSSVTGELFF.

The rearrangement links TRBV25-1 to TRBJ1-5, with D perhaps matching TRBD1 (5 bases). CDR3 size: 13 residues. With 3 bases removed from V and 3 bases from J, the gap between germline ends came to 6 bases. The germline V gene has CDR1 MGHDK and CDR2 SYGVNS. In nucleotides, the CDR3 is TGTGCCAGCAGTGACAGGGTCAATCAGCCCCAGCATTTT. Translating gives CASSDRVNQPQHF.

The chain has TRBV10-2 and TRBJ1-1; 10 nucleotides agree with TRBD1. CDR1 and CDR2 (germline): WSHSY, SAAADI. The V and J ends lost 3 bases and 1 base, in that order; junction bases with no gene match: 5. This CDR3 spans 16 amino acids. CDR3 sequence (DNA): TGCGCCAGCAGTGAAGACAGGGGGCTGAGGAACACTGAAGCTTTCTTT. Amino acid sequence: CASSEDRGLRNTEAFF.